What follows are 24 T cell receptor beta chains derived from one specimen sequenced in a study of cytomegalovirus exposure and HLA in healthy donors. Both 60 Vbeta primers and 13 Jbeta primers went into the PCR. The assay was immunoSEQ multiplex PCR, and TCRdb's table has in-frame clones only and misses some. The data show over 150,000 clones, with about 76% seen just once and about 4.9% held by the top ten. Sequencing was carried out using PBMCs. Receptors were obtained from a young woman in good health and CMV-seropositive.

The chain combines TRBV30 with TRBJ2-7; the D gene is possibly TRBD1 (5 bases). The V gene's germline CDR1 is GTSNPN and CDR2 SVGIG (reference sequence). V lost 2 bases to trimming and J lost 6 bases, with 8 bases between them. This CDR3 spans 11 amino acids. CDR3 sequence reads: CAWSLQGEQYF. In DNA, the CDR3 is TGTGCCTGGAGTCTCCAGGGCGAGCAGTACTTC.

This chain links TRBV15 with TRBJ2-7; D is unresolved. The germline CDR1 and CDR2 sequences are LNHNV and YYDKDF (reference sequence). V shed 2 bases and J shed 4 bases, with 9 bases lying between them. This CDR3 has 13 amino acids. The CDR3 loop reads CATSRPGRYEQYF. The CDR3, as DNA: TGTGCCACCAGCAGACCGGGTCGGTACGAGCAGTACTTC. Variable domain in full (rest from reference TRBV15 and TRBJ2-7): DAMVIQNPRYQVTQFGKPVTLSCSQTLNHNVMYWYQQKSSQAPKLLFHYYDKDFNNEADTPDNFQSRRPNTSFCFLDIRSPGLGDTAMYLCATSRPGRYEQYFGPGTRLTVT.

This chain links TRBV6-6 with TRBJ2-1; TRBD2 aligns across 10 bases. The CDR3 is 15 amino acids. The germline V gene encodes CDR1 MNHNY and CDR2 SVGAGI (reference sequence). J lost 0 bases, V lost 5 bases, and 1 base had no gene match. The CDR3 sequence is CASSIAGGSYNEQFF. In nucleotides, the CDR3 is TGTGCCAGCAGTATAGCGGGGGGCTCCTACAATGAGCAGTTCTTC.

The rearrangement links TRBV7-8 to TRBJ2-5, with 9 bases fitting TRBD1. The better agreement between TRBJ2-7 and the DNA end casts doubt on the J call. Looked up from germline, CDR1 is SGHVS and CDR2 is FQNEAQ. The CDR3 is 14 residues long. CDR3 sequence (DNA): TGTGCCAGCAGCGGGACGACAGGGGGCTACGAGCAGTACTTC. Amino acid sequence: CASSGTTGGYEQYF.

The V call is TRBV11-2, the J call TRBJ1-1, with D uncertain. V was trimmed by 0 bases and J by 1 base, leaving 12 bases between them. CDR1 is SGHAT, CDR2 FQNNGV, per germline. The CDR3 consists of 16 residues. The CDR3 sequence is CASSLDPAGGNTEAFF. In DNA, the CDR3 is TGTGCCAGCAGCTTAGACCCCGCGGGCGGGAACACTGAAGCTTTCTTT.

This chain joins TRBV6-6 and TRBJ2-5; TRBD2 matches at 9 bases. This CDR3 spans 16 amino acids. The V gene end was trimmed by 5 bases and the J gene end by 1 base; junction bases not matched to a gene: 8. The germline V gene encodes CDR1 MNHNY and CDR2 SVGAGI (reference sequence). This chain's CDR3 is CASSGRGGWGQETQYF. The CDR3 nucleotides are TGTGCCAGCAGTGGGCGGGGGGGGTGGGGCCAAGAGACCCAGTACTTC.

CDR3 region: CASSPNPRGTDTQYF. DNA of the CDR3: TGTGCCAGCAGTCCCAACCCGCGGGGCACAGATACGCAGTATTTT. The chain joins TRBV5-8 to TRBJ2-3; D perhaps matches TRBD2 (5 bases). Germline CDR1 is SGHTS and CDR2 is YDEGEE. The CDR3 is 15 amino acids. Trimming left V 5 bases short and J 1 base short, with 14 bases between.

J is TRBJ2-5 and V is TRBV4-3; possible D gene TRBD2, 7 bases. The DNA matches TRBJ2-7 better at its end, which makes the J call doubtful. CDR3 length: 15 residues. In germline, CDR1 is LGHNA, CDR2 YSLEER. This CDR3 reads CASSQDLGGLDEQYF. DNA for the CDR3: TGCGCCAGCAGCCAAGATCTGGGGGGGCTTGACGAGCAGTACTTC.

As to this clone: Other DNA sequences within the sample encode an identical CDR3. The chain has TRBV5-1 and TRBJ2-5, with D unclear. The CDR3 is 11 amino acids. With 5 bases removed from V and 2 bases from J, the gap between germline ends came to 4 bases. Looked up from germline, CDR1 is SGHRS and CDR2 is YFSETQ. This chain's CDR3 is CASSRQETQYF. The DNA for the CDR3 is TGCGCCAGCAGTCGTCAAGAGACCCAGTACTTC.

The V call is TRBV5-8, the J call TRBJ1-5; tentative D call: TRBD1 (6 bases). Germline loops: CDR1 SGHTS, CDR2 YDEGEE. V was cut by 1 base and J by 5 bases, with 16 bases left in between. The CDR3 is 16 residues long. As DNA, the CDR3 is TGTGCCAGCAGCTTGCTCCCGACAGGACGGCATCAGCCCCAGCATTTT. Translation: CASSLLPTGRHQPQHF.

V usage is TRBV4-1 and J usage is TRBJ1-1; 9 bases line up with TRBD1. The junction had 10 bases not matched to a gene; V was cut back by 4 bases and J by 1 base. CDR3 size: 17 residues. Germline V gives CDR1 MGHRA, CDR2 YSYEKL. The CDR3 loop is CASSRTGGPSQNTEAFF. The CDR3 DNA is TGCGCCAGCAGCCGAACAGGGGGCCCTTCGCAGAACACTGAAGCTTTCTTT.

The chain joins TRBV6-1 to TRBJ2-3; TRBD2 matches 10 bases. The J segment lost 1 base and the V segment lost 4 bases, leaving 5 bases of the junction unmatched. CDR3 length: 16 amino acids. In germline, CDR1 is MNHNS, CDR2 SASEGT. CDR3: CASSGRTSGGTDTQYF. For the CDR3, the DNA is TGTGCCAGCAGTGGACGAACTAGCGGGGGCACAGATACGCAGTATTTT.

The J gene is TRBJ2-2, the V gene TRBV7-6, with D possibly being TRBD2 (7 bases). Trimming pared 2 bases from V and 2 bases from J, leaving 12 bases between. Germline CDR1 SGHVS, CDR2 FNYEAQ. There are 16 residues in the CDR3. CDR3 sequence (DNA): TGTGCCAGCAGCTTAATGGCGGGGGCTAACACCGGGGAGCTGTTTTTT. Protein sequence: CASSLMAGANTGELFF.

The chain is built from TRBV5-4 and TRBJ1-2; D gene unclear. The V end was cut by 3 bases, the J end by 4 bases, with 10 bases between. The CDR3 covers 13 residues. Germline CDR1 and CDR2: SGHNT and YYREEE (reference sequence). The CDR3 DNA reads TGTGCCAGCAGCTCTGAAGCCCTCTATGGCTACACCTTC. Translating gives CASSSEALYGYTF.

This clone was found once. The V and J genes are TRBV7-2 and TRBJ2-1; 11 bases are a match to TRBD2. The CDR3 length is 15 residues. Germline lookup yields CDR1 SGHTA and CDR2 FQGNSA. Losses at the gene ends were 1 base for V and 9 bases for J; bases not matched to a gene: 5. DNA for the CDR3: TGTGCCAGCAGCTTAGTCCTAGCGGGGGGCAGTGAGCAGTTCTTC. It translates to CASSLVLAGGSEQFF.

This chain connects TRBV4-3 to TRBJ1-2; the D is unclear. Trimming took off 4 bases at V and 4 bases at J, with 13 bases between the two ends. Germline-derived CDR1 and CDR2 are LGHNA and YSLEER. This CDR3 has 14 amino acids. CDR3 DNA sequence: TGCGCCAGCAGCCCGTTCGATAGAACCTATGGCTACACCTTC. This translates into CASSPFDRTYGYTF.

In this sample, this clone turned up once. The V and J genes are TRBV15 and TRBJ2-7; 8 nucleotides line up with TRBD1. With V trimmed by 8 bases and J by 1 base, 13 bases remained unmatched. The germline gives CDR1 LNHNV, CDR2 YYDKDF (reference sequence). The CDR3 sequence is 16 residues long. The CDR3 DNA is TGTGCCACCTCAAGCAAGGCTAGGACAGGGTCCTACGAGCAGTACTTC. It is translated as CATSSKARTGSYEQYF.

The chain joins TRBV19 to TRBJ1-4; 7 bases map to TRBD1. Germline V gene sequence: CDR1 LNHDA, CDR2 SQIVND (reference sequence). Trimming took 6 bases from V and 8 from J; bases not matched to a gene: 9. The CDR3 loop spans 14 amino acids. CDR3 DNA: TGTGCCAGTAGCCGGACAGGAGTTCTCGAAAAACTGTTTTTT. It codes for CASSRTGVLEKLFF. Combining the CDR3 with reference TRBV19 and TRBJ1-4 gives the whole variable domain DGGITQSPKYLFRKEGQNVTLSCEQNLNHDAMYWYRQDPGQGLRLIYYSQIVNDFQKGDIAEGYSVSREKKESFPLTVTSAQKNPTAFYLCASSRTGVLEKLFFGSGTQLSVL.

The rearrangement uses TRBV6-5 and TRBJ2-2; 8 positions match TRBD2. The CDR3 spans 15 residues. Germline assignment: CDR1 MNHEY and CDR2 SVGAGI. V was pared by 4 bases and J by 9 bases, with 10 bases of the junction left unmatched. The CDR3 DNA reads as TGTGCCAGCAGTTCCCCACAGCGGGGGCAGTGGGAGCTGTTTTTT. This codes for CASSSPQRGQWELFF.

The CDR3: CASSPLGGGSYNEQFF. CDR3 coding DNA: TGTGCCAGCTCACCACTTGGCGGGGGTTCCTACAATGAGCAGTTCTTC. The V and J genes are TRBV18 and TRBJ2-1; 7 positions agree with TRBD2. With 1 base clipped from V and 1 base from J, the junction kept 4 bases outside the gene matches. Germline CDR1 is KGHSH and CDR2 is LQKENI. The CDR3 loop spans 16 amino acids.

This clone showed up just a few times. This sequence joins TRBV7-2 and TRBJ1-4; TRBD1 aligns across 8 bases. The CDR3 is made up of 14 amino acids. Per germline, CDR1 SGHTA and CDR2 FQGNSA. With V trimmed by 5 bases and J by 7 bases, 6 bases remained unmatched. The CDR3 DNA reads TGTGCCAGCAGCCCTACCGGACAGGGTGAAAAACTGTTTTTT. Translating gives CASSPTGQGEKLFF. Together with reference TRBV7-2 and TRBJ1-4, the CDR3 gives the full variable domain: GAGVSQSPSNKVTEKGKDVELRCDPISGHTALYWYRQSLGQGLEFLIYFQGNSAPDKSGLPSDRFSAERTGGSVSTLTIQRTQQEDSAVYLCASSPTGQGEKLFFGSGTQLSVL.

The chain is built from TRBV6-5 and TRBJ2-3; the D gene is possibly TRBD2 (6 bases). Germline V CDR1 and CDR2: MNHEY, SVGAGI. Trimming cost V 0 bases and J 4 bases, with 8 bases left between them. The CDR3 consists of 14 residues. CDR3: CASSYSGEADTQYF. The CDR3 DNA follows: TGTGCCAGCAGTTACTCCGGGGAGGCAGATACGCAGTATTTT.

This clone was counted a few times. V and J are TRBV5-3 and TRBJ2-6; 8 bases fit TRBD2. TRBV5-3 is recorded as an ORF, its role being uncertain. CDR3 length: 19 residues. V was pared by 1 base and J by 1 base, with 10 bases of the junction left unmatched. CDR3 loop: CARSLQRGRISSGANVLTF. CDR3 in DNA: TGTGCCAGAAGCTTGCAGCGGGGGCGCATATCGTCTGGGGCCAACGTCCTGACTTTC.

The V call is TRBV2, the J call TRBJ2-2; 8 positions match TRBD1. The CDR3 spans 17 residues. Trimming at V came to 3 bases and at J to 7 bases, leaving 13 bases not matched to a gene. Per germline, CDR1 SNHLY and CDR2 FYNNEI. This CDR3 reads CASSDVGQGWGSGELFF. For the CDR3, the DNA is TGTGCCAGCAGTGATGTAGGACAGGGATGGGGTAGCGGGGAGCTGTTTTTT.